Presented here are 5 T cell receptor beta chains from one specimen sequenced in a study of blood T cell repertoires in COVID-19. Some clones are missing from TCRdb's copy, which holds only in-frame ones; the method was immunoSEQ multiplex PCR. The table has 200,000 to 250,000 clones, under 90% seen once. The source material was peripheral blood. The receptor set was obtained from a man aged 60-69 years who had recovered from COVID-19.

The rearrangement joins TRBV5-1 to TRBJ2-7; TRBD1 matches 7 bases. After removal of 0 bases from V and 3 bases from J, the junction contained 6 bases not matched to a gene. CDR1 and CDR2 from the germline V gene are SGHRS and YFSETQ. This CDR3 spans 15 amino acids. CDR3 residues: CASSLAPGTDYEQYF. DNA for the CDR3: TGCGCCAGCAGCTTGGCCCCCGGGACAGACTACGAGCAGTACTTC.

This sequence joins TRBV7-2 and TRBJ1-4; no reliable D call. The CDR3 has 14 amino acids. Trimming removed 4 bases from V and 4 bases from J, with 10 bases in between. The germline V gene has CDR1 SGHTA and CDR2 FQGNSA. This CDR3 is CASSSRSGNEKLFF. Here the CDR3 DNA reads TGTGCCAGCAGCTCGCGCAGCGGTAATGAAAAACTGTTTTTT.

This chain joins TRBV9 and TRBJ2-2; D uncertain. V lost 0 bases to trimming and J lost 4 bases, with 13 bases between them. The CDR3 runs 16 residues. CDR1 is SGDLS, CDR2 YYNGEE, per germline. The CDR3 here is CASSVGLKTSTGELFF. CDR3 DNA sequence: TGTGCCAGCAGCGTAGGCCTTAAAACATCCACCGGGGAGCTGTTTTTT.

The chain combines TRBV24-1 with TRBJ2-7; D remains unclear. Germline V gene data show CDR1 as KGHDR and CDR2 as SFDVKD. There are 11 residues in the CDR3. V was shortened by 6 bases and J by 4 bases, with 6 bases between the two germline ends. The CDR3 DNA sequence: TGTGCCACCAGTAATTCATACGAGCAGTACTTC. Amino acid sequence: CATSNSYEQYF.

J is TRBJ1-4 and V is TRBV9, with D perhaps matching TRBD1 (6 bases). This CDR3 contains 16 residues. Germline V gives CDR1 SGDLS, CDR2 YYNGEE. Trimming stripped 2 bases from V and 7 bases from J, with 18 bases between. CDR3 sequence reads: CASSVYYQGLVEKLFF. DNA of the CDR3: TGTGCCAGCAGCGTGTATTATCAGGGGTTGGTTGAAAAACTGTTTTTT.